These 21 T cell receptor beta chains originate from one sample sequenced in a study of blood T cell repertoires in COVID-19. The method was immunoSEQ multiplex PCR; TCRdb's version includes in-frame clones alone and lacks a portion of them. The sample holds around 220,000 clones; less than 90% are singletons and the top ten take about 2.2%. The sequencing input was peripheral blood. The source of these receptors is a woman aged 50 to 65 with acute or convalescent COVID-19.

The chain recombines TRBV3-1 (or the pseudogene TRBV3-2) with TRBJ1-1, with D possibly matching TRBD1 (6 bases). V gave up 2 bases and J gave up 3 bases, with 22 bases separating them. The germline CDR1 and CDR2 sequences are LGHDT and YNNKEL (reference sequence). The CDR3 is 18 amino acids. The CDR3 DNA reads as TGTGCCAGCAGCCAAAGTAGGTCTGTCCAGGGGAGAGACACTGAAGCTTTCTTT. Protein sequence: CASSQSRSVQGRDTEAFF.

V is TRBV11-2 and J is TRBJ1-2; D gene unclear. The CDR3 runs 13 residues. Germline V gene sequence: CDR1 SGHAT, CDR2 FQNNGV. The V end lost 3 bases, the J end lost 4 bases, and 9 bases lay between the germline ends. CDR3 amino acids: CASSFTGIYGYTF. As DNA, the CDR3 is TGTGCCAGCAGCTTCACGGGGATCTATGGCTACACCTTC.

CDR3 nucleotides: TGTGCCAGCAGGGCACAGGGGGGCCTTTTGGAAAAACTGTTTTTT. Its protein is CASRAQGGLLEKLFF. V and J are TRBV27 and TRBJ1-4, with 8 bases lining up with TRBD1. Germline V gene data show CDR1 as MNHEY and CDR2 as SMNVEV (reference sequence). V lost 6 bases, J lost 8 bases, and 11 bases stayed unmatched. The CDR3 is 15 amino acids.

This clone appeared a few times. This rearrangement joins TRBV12-5 to TRBJ2-7; 8 nucleotides agree with TRBD2. CDR3 length: 15 residues. J was trimmed by 4 bases and V by 6 bases; bases with no gene match: 11. Germline V gene sequence: CDR1 LGHNT, CDR2 FRNRAP. CDR3 loop: CASGPPAGGPYEQYF. In DNA, the CDR3 is TGTGCTAGTGGCCCCCCTGCGGGAGGACCGTACGAGCAGTACTTC.

The chain couples TRBV7-8 to TRBJ2-6; TRBD1 aligns across 9 bases. J gave up 0 bases and V 5 bases, and 5 bases lay outside the gene matches. The CDR3 loop spans 17 amino acids. Germline values: CDR1 SGHVS, CDR2 FQNEAQ. CDR3 nucleotides: TGTGCCAGCAGCCGGACAGGGGACTTCTCTGGGGCCAACGTCCTGACTTTC. This sequence encodes CASSRTGDFSGANVLTF.

This chain connects TRBV5-6 to TRBJ2-4; possible D gene TRBD1, 5 bases. CDR3 length equals 15 residues. V lost 2 bases and J lost 0, with 9 bases in between. Looked up from germline, CDR1 is SGHDT and CDR2 is YYEEEE. The CDR3 region is CASSFGRVAKNIQYF. DNA for the CDR3: TGTGCCAGCAGCTTCGGCAGGGTAGCCAAAAACATTCAGTACTTC.

The rearrangement uses TRBV24-1 and TRBJ1-2; TRBD1 aligns across 7 bases. Trimming cost V 5 bases and J 2 bases; bases outside gene matches: 7. The CDR3 loop spans 15 amino acids. CDR1 KGHDR and CDR2 SFDVKD come from the germline V gene. CDR3 sequence (DNA): TGTGCCACCAGTGCCTCTTCACAGGGGAACTATGGCTACACCTTC. Its translation: CATSASSQGNYGYTF.

V and J are TRBV30 and TRBJ1-5; weak D call: TRBD1 (6 bases). Germline-derived CDR1 and CDR2 are GTSNPN and SVGIG (reference sequence). The CDR3 runs 15 residues. The germline V and J ends were trimmed by 3 bases and 5 bases, with 17 bases remaining between them. In DNA form, the CDR3 reads TGTGCCTGGAGCCCGCGGGGGGGCCCGGATCAGCCCCAGCATTTT. Residues: CAWSPRGGPDQPQHF.

The chain is built from TRBV28 and TRBJ1-4; 7 nucleotides line up with TRBD1. J gave up 2 bases and V 4 bases, and 1 base lay outside the gene matches. The CDR3 length is 14 residues. The germline V gene has CDR1 MDHEN and CDR2 SYDVKM. The CDR3 reads CASSSGGTNEKLFF. The CDR3 DNA is TGTGCCAGCAGTTCAGGGGGGACTAATGAAAAACTGTTTTTT.

V is TRBV11-2 and J is TRBJ2-7, with 10 bases matching TRBD2. Germline V gives CDR1 SGHAT, CDR2 FQNNGV. With V trimmed by 2 bases and J by 0 bases, 4 bases remained unmatched. The CDR3 extends over 16 amino acids. The CDR3 DNA follows: TGTGCCAGCAGCTTACGGCTAGCGGGGGCCTCCTACGAGCAGTACTTC. It encodes CASSLRLAGASYEQYF.

This rearrangement joins TRBV3-1 (or the pseudogene TRBV3-2) to TRBJ2-3; D perhaps matches TRBD2 (5 bases). CDR3 length: 15 residues. The germline V and J ends were trimmed by 0 bases and 7 bases, with 14 bases remaining between them. The V gene's germline CDR1 is LGHDT and CDR2 YNNKEL (reference sequence). CDR3 region: CASSQEKDGGNTQYF. CDR3 nucleotides: TGTGCCAGCAGCCAAGAAAAGGACGGAGGTAATACGCAGTATTTT.

This clone has only one observation. J is TRBJ2-7 and V is TRBV28; 9 bases line up with TRBD2. The V and J ends lost 6 bases and 1 base, in that order; junction bases with no gene match: 7. The CDR3 runs 15 residues. CDR1 is MDHEN and CDR2 is SYDVKM in the germline V gene. CDR3 residues: CASSRRGGFSYEQYF. In DNA form, the CDR3 reads TGTGCCAGCAGCCGGCGGGGGGGTTTTTCCTACGAGCAGTACTTC.

V and J are TRBV27 and TRBJ2-7; D possibly corresponds to TRBD2 (5 bases). V dropped 5 bases and J dropped 1 base, with 15 bases sitting between them. Germline CDR1 reads MNHEY; CDR2 reads SMNVEV (reference sequence). This CDR3 spans 15 amino acids. The CDR3 DNA is TGTGCCAGCAGTCCCAGCGGACTGAATTCCTACGAGCAGTACTTC. It yields the protein CASSPSGLNSYEQYF.

This rearrangement joins TRBV5-1 to TRBJ1-5; D possibly corresponds to TRBD1 (5 bases). Germline-derived CDR1 and CDR2 are SGHRS and YFSETQ. The CDR3 consists of 14 residues. V dropped 4 bases and J dropped 2 bases, with 10 bases sitting between them. The DNA for the CDR3 is TGCGCCAGCAGCGTGGGGGGAGGCAATCAGCCCCAGCATTTT. Translated, it gives CASSVGGGNQPQHF.

The chain combines TRBV5-8 with TRBJ1-2; perhaps TRBD1 as D (5 bases). V lost 6 bases, J lost 4 bases, and 13 bases lay in between. The CDR3 sequence is 13 residues long. Germline-derived CDR1 and CDR2 are SGHTS and YDEGEE. Here the CDR3 reads CASNPQGPYGYTF. The CDR3 coding sequence is TGTGCCAGCAACCCCCAGGGCCCCTATGGCTACACCTTC. The full variable domain, rest sourced from reference TRBV5-8 and TRBJ1-2, is EAGVTQSPTHLIKTRGQQATLRCSPISGHTSVYWYQQALGLGLQFLLWYDEGEERNRGNFPPRFSGRQFPNYSSELNVNALELEDSALYLCASNPQGPYGYTFGSGTRLTVV.

V gene TRBV7-2 combines with J gene TRBJ2-3; a weak D match, TRBD1 (5 bases). V lost 1 base and J 1 base, leaving 15 bases between the germline ends. Germline-derived CDR1 and CDR2 are SGHTA and FQGNSA. The CDR3 extends over 17 amino acids. DNA of the CDR3: TGTGCCAGCAGCTTAGAGTCCAGGGCACGGGGCACAGATACGCAGTATTTT. Protein sequence: CASSLESRARGTDTQYF.

V is TRBV4-3 and J is TRBJ1-2; D perhaps matches TRBD1 (5 bases). The V gene's germline CDR1 is LGHNA and CDR2 YSLEER. CDR3 length: 16 amino acids. V was clipped by 0 bases and J by 8 bases, with 19 bases between them. CDR3 nucleotide sequence: TGCGCCAGCAGCCAAGATCGGGCAGGGCACCCTGAGGGCTACACCTTC. This encodes CASSQDRAGHPEGYTF.

This chain uses TRBV6-5 with TRBJ1-2; 7 nucleotides agree with TRBD1. The CDR3 has 13 amino acids. Unmatched junction bases numbered 4, after V lost 7 bases and J lost 2 bases. Germline V gene lookup returns CDR1 MNHEY and CDR2 SVGAGI. The CDR3 reads CASTSGQNYGYTF. The CDR3 bases are TGTGCCAGCACTTCGGGACAGAACTATGGCTACACCTTC.

The CDR3: CASRVAGGVYNEQFF. The CDR3 DNA is TGTGCCAGCAGAGTAGCGGGAGGGGTCTACAATGAGCAGTTCTTC. V gene TRBV27 combines with J gene TRBJ2-1, with 11 nucleotides matching TRBD2. The CDR3 is 15 amino acids. The V segment lost 6 bases and the J segment 3 bases; nucleotides outside the gene matches: 4. Germline assignment: CDR1 MNHEY and CDR2 SMNVEV (reference sequence).

The V gene is TRBV19, the J gene TRBJ2-1; 12 bases fit TRBD2. Germline V gene sequence: CDR1 LNHDA, CDR2 SQIVND (reference sequence). The CDR3 is made up of 15 amino acids. V lost 3 bases to trimming and J lost 5 bases; unmatched junction nucleotides: 2. In DNA form, the CDR3 reads TGTGCCAGTAGTATGACTAGCGGGGGACACAATGAGCAGTTCTTC. It yields the protein CASSMTSGGHNEQFF.

V gene TRBV7-9 combines with J gene TRBJ2-7, with D possibly matching TRBD2 (6 bases). Trimming cost V 8 bases and J 4 bases, with 15 bases left between them. The CDR3 runs to 13 residues. Germline V gives CDR1 SEHNR, CDR2 FQNEAQ (reference sequence). The DNA of the CDR3 is TGTGCCAGCCTGGGGGGAGAAAGTTACGAGCAGTACTTC. Translation: CASLGGESYEQYF.